This T cell receptor beta chain comes out of a study of T cell responses to AZD1222 COVID-19 vaccine. Whole-study findings and limits: Of spike-specific TCRs, nearly half reportedly target regions left unmutated in variants.

For this clone: Its specificity is unknown.

The CDR3 sequence is 15 residues long. V was cut by 3 bases and J by 5 bases, with 14 bases left in between. CDR1 is LNHDA and CDR2 is SQIVND in the germline V gene (reference sequence). Only in-frame clones appear in the TCRdb table, and some are missing; sequencing was by immunoSEQ multiplex PCR. The top ten hold about 2.7% of the sample, which has some 130,000 clones, roughly 90% seen once. The specimen comprised peripheral blood, sampled on day 0 of AZD1222 vaccination. V and J are TRBV19 and TRBJ1-5; D ambiguous. The sequence was obtained from an adult in good health. The DNA of the CDR3 is TGTGCCAGTAGTATCCTTTCACAAGCCTATCAGCCCCAGCATTTT. It translates to CASSILSQAYQPQHF.